This T cell receptor (beta chain) originates from a study of metastatic and nonmetastatic thyroid tumors. On the study more broadly: For malignant and benign thyroid patients, tumor or nodule tissue and blood were the sources whose repertoires were compared.

This clone is deemed medium-sized. The germline V and J ends were trimmed by 0 bases and 2 bases, with 10 bases remaining between them. The CDR3 has 16 amino acids. Germline V lookup: CDR1 LGHNA, CDR2 YNFKEQ. With MiXCR, TCRdb reprocessed the PCR reads. The table records fewer than 15,000 clones, roughly 25% of them present only once. Each patient went into thyroid surgery without having received any treatment. The V and J genes are TRBV4-2 and TRBJ2-2, with D perhaps matching TRBD2 (6 bases). The specimen was tumor tissue. This clonotype was obtained from a female donor with papillary thyroid cancer or a benign thyroid nodule (not recorded which). Some clones in this sample may be carry-over from other donors' samples. The CDR3 region has the DNA TGTGCCAGCAGCCAAGATACGGGAGCTAACACCGGGGAGCTGTTTTTT. It translates to CASSQDTGANTGELFF.